The rows below give T cell receptor beta chains drawn from one sample of a study of T-cell memory formation after mild COVID-19. A single record per CDR3 protein comes from TCRdb applying MiXCR to the 5' RACE reads. The sample contains approximately 250,000 distinct CDR3 sequences, 15% to 20% of which appear only once. The specimen was PBMCs or a T cell subset sorted from them (not recorded which). These receptors all come from a man younger than 35 who had mild COVID-19 (a few samples of this study predate the infection). Cell type and time point are not known. Each CDR3 is given with its conserved first and last residue. A D gene is named only where the DNA matches it firmly. Size is stated for part of the rows, as once, few or many counts, or as a class when the clone is expanded.

>NA|TRBV5-5|TRBJ2-2|NA
TGTGCCAGCAGCTTGCTGGGGGCAGGAACCGGGGAGCTGTTTTTT
CASSLLGAGTGELFF
>NA|TRBV12-3/TRBV12-4|TRBJ2-3|many
TGTGCCAGCAGTTGGCGTGTACTCCCCAGCACAGATACGCAGTATTTT
CASSWRVLPSTDTQYF
>NA|TRBV3-1|TRBJ1-2|NA
TGTGCCAGCAGCCAAGTTTGGACCAGGGGTGACTATGGCTACACCTTC
CASSQVWTRGDYGYTF
>NA|TRBV6-5|TRBJ1-2|NA
TGTGCCAGCAGTGGAGGACGGGGAGGCGCTGGCTACACCTTC
CASSGGRGGAGYTF
>NA|TRBV7-2|TRBJ2-7|NA
TGTGCCGGCAGCTTAGAAATGGGTGGTTCCTACGAGCAGTACTTC
CAGSLEMGGSYEQYF
>NA|TRBV20-1|TRBJ2-3|NA
TGCAGTGCCTATGACTCTCTCACAGATACGCAGTATTTT
CSAYDSLTDTQYF
>NA|TRBV12-3/TRBV12-4|TRBJ1-5|NA
TGTGCCAGCAGTTTAGAGGGGGGTGGCAATCAGCCCCAGCATTTT
CASSLEGGGNQPQHF
>TRBD1|TRBV4-3|TRBJ2-7|few
TGCGCCAGCAGCCACTCACAGGGGTACGAGCAGTACTTC
CASSHSQGYEQYF
>NA|TRBV4-1|TRBJ1-5|NA
TGCGCCAGCAGCCGAGAGGGGCCTCGGCAGCCCCAGCATTTT
CASSREGPRQPQHF
>TRBD2|TRBV10-3|TRBJ2-3|few
TGTGCCATCAGTGCATCGACTAGCGGGAGCACAGATACGCAGTATTTT
CAISASTSGSTDTQYF
>NA|TRBV4-3|TRBJ1-2|NA
TGCGCCAGCAGCCAAGATGTGGGGCCGGGCTATGGCTACACCTTC
CASSQDVGPGYGYTF
>TRBD1|TRBV6-2/TRBV6-3|TRBJ2-7|few
TGTGCCAGCAGTTACCTCATGACAGGGTGGATCTACGAGCAGTACTTC
CASSYLMTGWIYEQYF
>NA|TRBV12-3/TRBV12-4|TRBJ1-2|few
TGTGCCAGCAGTTTCGGAGGGATGGGTGGGGACTATGGCTACACCTTC
CASSFGGMGGDYGYTF
>NA|TRBV5-8|TRBJ1-5|NA
TGTGCCAGCAGCGAAGGACAGATTAATCAGCCCCAGCATTTT
CASSEGQINQPQHF
>TRBD1|TRBV10-3|TRBJ1-6|few
TGTGCCCACAGACAGGGGGAAAGGGTTGGGTCACCCCTCCACTTT
CAHRQGERVGSPLHF
>NA|TRBV12-3/TRBV12-4|TRBJ1-1|NA
TGTGCCAGCACATCATACCGGATGAACACTGAAGCTTTCTTT
CASTSYRMNTEAFF
>NA|TRBV28|TRBJ2-5|few
TGTGCCAGCAGTTTTCTATCCACCATCGAGACCCAGTACTTC
CASSFLSTIETQYF
>TRBD2|TRBV5-1|TRBJ2-1|NA
TGCGCCAGCAGCTTCCTAGCGGAAAGCAATGAGCAGTTCTTC
CASSFLAESNEQFF
>TRBD2|TRBV10-3|TRBJ2-3|few
TGTGCCATCAGTGGCGGGGGAGGGACAGATACGCAGTATTTT
CAISGGGGTDTQYF
>TRBD2|TRBV7-2|TRBJ2-3|NA
TGTGCCAGCAGCTTAAGTCTAGCGGGGGCCCCCCCGCAGTATTTT
CASSLSLAGAPPQYF
>TRBD1|TRBV10-3|TRBJ2-1|NA
TGTGCCATCAGTGAGGACAGGGGGCTGGTTAGTGAGCAGTTCTTC
CAISEDRGLVSEQFF
>NA|TRBV7-9|TRBJ2-3|few
TGTGCCAGCAGCTTCAGCATTTCCTCCACAGATACGCAGTATTTT
CASSFSISSTDTQYF
>TRBD1|TRBV7-9|TRBJ1-1|NA
TGTGCCGGGTACCGGGACAGGGGGGACACTGAAGCTTTCTTT
CAGYRDRGDTEAFF
>NA|TRBV29-1|TRBJ2-5|NA
TGCAGCGTTGATGGGGCAGGGCAAGAGACCCAGTACTTC
CSVDGAGQETQYF
>TRBD2|TRBV5-1|TRBJ2-1|few
TGCGCCAGCAGGGTAGCGGGGGCCCGACCCGCCTCCTACAATGAGCAGTTCTTC
CASRVAGARPASYNEQFF
>NA|TRBV5-1|TRBJ2-3|many
TGCGCCAGCAGCTTGGCAGGAACCAGCACAGATACGCAGTATTTT
CASSLAGTSTDTQYF
>NA|TRBV12-3/TRBV12-4|TRBJ2-2|many
TGTGCCAGCAGTTTACAGGGGTGGACCGGGGAGCTGTTTTTT
CASSLQGWTGELFF
>TRBD1|TRBV5-1|TRBJ2-3|few
TGCGCCAGCAGCTCCGACAGGGGCGATACGCAGTATTTT
CASSSDRGDTQYF
>NA|TRBV2|TRBJ1-2|once
TGTGCCAGCAGTGAAAGGAGACTAGCTAACTATGGCTACACCTTC
CASSERRLANYGYTF
>TRBD2|TRBV24-1|TRBJ2-3|few
TGTGCCACCAGTAGCGGGGGGGGCCCAGATACGCAGTATTTT
CATSSGGGPDTQYF
>TRBD1|TRBV5-1|TRBJ2-5|few
TGCGCCAGCAGCCAGACAGGGGTAGCGGAGACCCAGTACTTC
CASSQTGVAETQYF
>NA|TRBV6-2/TRBV6-3|TRBJ1-5|few
TGTGCCAGCAGGCCTGGGATATCGTGGCAATCCCTCAATCAGCCCCAGCATTTT
CASRPGISWQSLNQPQHF
>NA|TRBV11-3|TRBJ2-6|NA
TGTGCCAGCAGCTTATCAGGGGAGTCTGGGGCCAACGTCCTGACTTTC
CASSLSGESGANVLTF
>TRBD2|TRBV12-5|TRBJ2-1|NA
TGTGCTAGTGGTCCGCCGCGGGGGGGTTCCTACAATGAGCAGTTCTTC
CASGPPRGGSYNEQFF
>NA|TRBV5-1|TRBJ2-3|NA
TGCGCCAGCAGCTTGGACGGGGGGCGCGCGACAGATACGCAGTATTTT
CASSLDGGRATDTQYF
>NA|TRBV5-1|TRBJ2-3|few
TGCGCCAGCAGCCCCTTAGCGGATCCTAGCACAGATACGCAGTATTTT
CASSPLADPSTDTQYF
>NA|TRBV5-1|TRBJ2-3|many
TGCGCCAGCAGCTTGGCCGGCAGGGTCACAGATACGCAGTATTTT
CASSLAGRVTDTQYF
>NA|TRBV6-5|TRBJ2-3|NA
TGTGCCAGCAGAACAACAGGCGGGACAAACACAGATACGCAGTATTTT
CASRTTGGTNTDTQYF
>TRBD1|TRBV7-2|TRBJ1-2|NA
TGTGCCAGCAGCTTAGAATTAGGGGACAGGGGATATGGCTACACCTTC
CASSLELGDRGYGYTF
>NA|TRBV15|TRBJ2-6|few
TGTGCCACCCTAGACAGTGTCTTTGGGGCCAACGTCCTGACTTTC
CATLDSVFGANVLTF